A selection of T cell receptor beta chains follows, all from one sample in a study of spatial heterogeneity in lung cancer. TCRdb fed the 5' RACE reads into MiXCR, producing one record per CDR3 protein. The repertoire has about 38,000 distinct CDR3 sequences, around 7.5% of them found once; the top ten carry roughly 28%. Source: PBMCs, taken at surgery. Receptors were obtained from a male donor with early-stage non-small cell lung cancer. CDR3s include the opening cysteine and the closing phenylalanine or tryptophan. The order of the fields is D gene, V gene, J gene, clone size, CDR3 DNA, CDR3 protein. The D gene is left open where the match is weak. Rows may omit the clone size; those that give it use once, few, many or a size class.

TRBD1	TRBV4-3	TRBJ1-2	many	TGCGCCAGCAGCTCCCGGGACAGGGCCCAGGGCGGCTACACCTTC	CASSSRDRAQGGYTF
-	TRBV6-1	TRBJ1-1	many	TGTGCCAGCCTCCCCGGCGGACAGCACAACACTGAAGCTTTCTTT	CASLPGGQHNTEAFF
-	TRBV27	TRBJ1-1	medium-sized	TGTGCCAGCAGCACTGGACAGAGGAACACTGAAGCTTTCTTT	CASSTGQRNTEAFF
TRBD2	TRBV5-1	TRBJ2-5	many	TGCGCCAGCAGCTTGGAGGTCCGGGACTATCAAGAGACCCAGTACTTC	CASSLEVRDYQETQYF
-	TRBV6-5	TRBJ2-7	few	TGTGCCAGCAGTTCGAGAGCCTGGGACCCCTACGAGCAGTACTTC	CASSSRAWDPYEQYF
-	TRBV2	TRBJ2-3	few	TGTGCCAGCAGCCAGGGTGGAACAGATACGCAGTATTTT	CASSQGGTDTQYF
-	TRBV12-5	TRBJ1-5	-	TGTGCTAGTGGGGATCAGCCCCAGCATTTT	CASGDQPQHF
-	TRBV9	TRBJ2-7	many	TGTGCCAGCAGCGTGGAGGGGCTCGGATACGAGCAGTACTTC	CASSVEGLGYEQYF
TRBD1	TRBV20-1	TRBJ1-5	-	TGCAGTGCTAGAGCCACAGGGGACCGAGGTCAGCCCCAGCATTTT	CSARATGDRGQPQHF
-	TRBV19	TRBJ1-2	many	TGTGCCAGTGACCCTGGGGGGGCGAACTATGGCTACACCTTC	CASDPGGANYGYTF
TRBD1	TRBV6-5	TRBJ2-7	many	TGTGCCAGCAGTTCCGGGACAGGGGGCTCCTACGAGCAGTACTTC	CASSSGTGGSYEQYF
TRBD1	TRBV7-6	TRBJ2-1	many	TGTGCCAGCAGCTTTAGGACAGGGGCTGCCGATGAGCAGTTCTTC	CASSFRTGAADEQFF
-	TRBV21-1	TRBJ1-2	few	TGTGCCAGCAGCAAACAGGGCAGTTTAGACTATGGCTACACCTTC	CASSKQGSLDYGYTF
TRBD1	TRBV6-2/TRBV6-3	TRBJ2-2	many	TGTGCCAGCACCTCACCCAGACAGGGATTGAGGACCGGGGAGCTGTTTTTT	CASTSPRQGLRTGELFF
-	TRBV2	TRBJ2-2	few	TGTGCCAGCACTCCGGACAGCTACACCGGGGAGCTGTTTTTT	CASTPDSYTGELFF
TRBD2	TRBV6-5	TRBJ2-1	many	TGTGCCAGCAGTTACGCGGGAGGGCCTTTGAATGAGCAGTTCTTC	CASSYAGGPLNEQFF
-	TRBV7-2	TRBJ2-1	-	TGTGCCAGCAGCTTAGCCGACTACAATGAGCAGTTCTTC	CASSLADYNEQFF
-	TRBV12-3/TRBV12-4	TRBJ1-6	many	TGTGCCAGCAGTTTAGGGACATCATACTCACCCCTCCACTTT	CASSLGTSYSPLHF
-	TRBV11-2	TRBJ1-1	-	TGTGCCAGCAGCTCATCAGTAGGTGAAGCTTTCTTT	CASSSSVGEAFF
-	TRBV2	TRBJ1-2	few	TGTGCCAGCAGTGATGCGGGGGGAGGCTATGGCTACACCTTC	CASSDAGGGYGYTF
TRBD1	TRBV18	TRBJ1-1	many	TGTGCCAGCTCCTGGGACAGGGGCACTGAAGCTTTCTTT	CASSWDRGTEAFF
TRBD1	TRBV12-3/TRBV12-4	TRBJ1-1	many	TGTGCCAGCAGTCTAAGACAGGGCCGAAACACTGAAGCTTTCTTT	CASSLRQGRNTEAFF
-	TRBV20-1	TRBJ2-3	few	TGCAGTGCTATCGCAGGGACCACAGATACGCAGTATTTT	CSAIAGTTDTQYF
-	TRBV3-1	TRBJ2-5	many	TGTGCCAGCAGCCAAACCCAAGAGACCCAGTACTTC	CASSQTQETQYF
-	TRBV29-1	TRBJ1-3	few	TGCAGCGCATCGCACGCGGGGAGCTCTGGAAACACCATATATTTT	CSASHAGSSGNTIYF
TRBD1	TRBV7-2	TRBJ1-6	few	TGTGCCAGCAGCGGGGGACAGGAGATAAATTCACCCCTCCACTTT	CASSGGQEINSPLHF
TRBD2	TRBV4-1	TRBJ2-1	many	TGCGCCAGCAGCCAGGGGTCTATTCCGGGAGGATACAATGAGCAGTTCTTC	CASSQGSIPGGYNEQFF
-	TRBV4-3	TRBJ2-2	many	TGCGCCAGCAGCCAAGGACCTGTATTTGACTCCAACACCGGGGAGCTGTTTTTT	CASSQGPVFDSNTGELFF
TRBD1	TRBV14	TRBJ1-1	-	TGTGCCAGCAGGCTGACAGGGGGCGTCTTGAACACTGAAGCTTTCTTT	CASRLTGGVLNTEAFF
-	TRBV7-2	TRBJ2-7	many	TGTGCCAGCAGCTTAACGGAGCAGCAGTACTTC	CASSLTEQQYF
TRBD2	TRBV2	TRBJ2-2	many	TGTGCCAGCAGTGAACGTCTAGCGGGAGATACCGGGGAGCTGTTTTTT	CASSERLAGDTGELFF
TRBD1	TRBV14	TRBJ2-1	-	TGTGCCAGCAGTACCGGGACAGGCGTTCCAAGGAGCTCCTACAATGAGCAGTTCTTC	CASSTGTGVPRSSYNEQFF
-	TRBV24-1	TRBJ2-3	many	TGTGCCACCATGGGCAGAGATACGCAGTATTTT	CATMGRDTQYF
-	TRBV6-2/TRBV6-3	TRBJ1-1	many	TGTGCCAGCAGCGGTCGGACACTGAACACTGAAGCTTTCTTT	CASSGRTLNTEAFF
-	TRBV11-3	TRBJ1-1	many	TGTGCCAGCAGCTTAAGGGTTAACACTGAAGCTTTCTTT	CASSLRVNTEAFF
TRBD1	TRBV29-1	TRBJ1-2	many	TGCAGCCCCGGGGACAGAGACGGCTATGGCTACACCTTC	CSPGDRDGYGYTF
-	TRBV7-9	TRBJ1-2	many	TGTGCCAGCAGCTCTGGGACGCCTGAAACGGGCTATGGCTACACCTTC	CASSSGTPETGYGYTF
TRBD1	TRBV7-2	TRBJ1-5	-	TGTGCCAGCAGCTTGAGACAGGGGAGTTTGCATTTT	CASSLRQGSLHF
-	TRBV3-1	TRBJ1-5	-	TGTGCCAGGACTCCCCCCGGCGGACACCTCAATCAGCCCCAGCATTTT	CARTPPGGHLNQPQHF
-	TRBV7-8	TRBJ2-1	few	TGTGCCAGCAGCTTAGCGCGGTTACAGGGAACTAGGTCCTACAATGAGCAGTTCTTC	CASSLARLQGTRSYNEQFF
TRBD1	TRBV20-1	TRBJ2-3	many	TGCAGTGCTTCTTCAGGGGGAGATACGCAGTATTTT	CSASSGGDTQYF
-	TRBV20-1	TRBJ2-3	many	TGCAGTGCGCCTCCCCCCAGCAGGAACACAGATACGCAGTATTTT	CSAPPPSRNTDTQYF
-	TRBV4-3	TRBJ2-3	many	TGCGCCAGCAGCCAAGGGATCCTGCTCACAGATACGCAGTATTTT	CASSQGILLTDTQYF
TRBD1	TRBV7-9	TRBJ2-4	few	TGTGCCAGCAGCTTAGCGTTTTCCTACCGGGACAGCCGTAAAAGTGAAAACATTCAGTACTTC	CASSLAFSYRDSRKSENIQYF
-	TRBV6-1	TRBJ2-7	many	TGTGCCTCGGAAGGGGAGGCTTGGGGAGAGCAGTACTTC	CASEGEAWGEQYF
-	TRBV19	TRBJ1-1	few	TGTGCCAGTAGTATAGTCCCCTGGGGGTTGAACACTGAAGCTTTCTTT	CASSIVPWGLNTEAFF
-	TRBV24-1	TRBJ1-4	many	TGTGCCACCAGTGATGCCCCGCCGGCCCCGGGTGAAAAACTGTTTTTT	CATSDAPPAPGEKLFF
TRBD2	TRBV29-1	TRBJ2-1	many	TGCAGCGTTGAAGACCAACTTCCTCTAGCGGGGGCCGATAATGAGCAGTTCTTC	CSVEDQLPLAGADNEQFF